A selection of T cell receptor beta chains follows, all from one sample in a study of cytomegalovirus exposure and HLA in healthy donors. This table comes from immunoSEQ multiplex PCR, and its TCRdb copy is limited to in-frame clones, with some not included. The sample has 300,000 or so clones, approximately 85% seen once; the top ten hold around 0.96%. Sequencing input: PBMCs. The receptors were sampled from a man younger than 45 in good health and CMV-seronegative. The CDR3 runs from the conserved cysteine through the conserved F or W. The D gene is left open where the match is weak. Clone size is stated in some rows and not others, as once, few, many or a class when expanded.

clone_size j_call v_call d_call cdr3_aa cdr3_nt
- TRBJ2-3 TRBV2 TRBD2 CASSEWGGVGNTQYF TGTGCCAGCAGTGAGTGGGGGGGAGTGGGAAATACGCAGTATTTT
- TRBJ1-2 TRBV25-1 - CASSDSGIVGYTF TGTGCCAGCAGTGACAGCGGGATTGTTGGCTACACCTTC
- TRBJ1-2 TRBV19 TRBD1 CASSSARPDRAASNYGYTF TGTGCCAGTAGTTCCGCCCGGCCGGACAGGGCCGCTTCTAACTATGGCTACACCTTC
- TRBJ2-3 TRBV4-1 TRBD2 CASSLSLLLAGGLGTDTQYF TGCGCCAGCAGCCTGAGCCTGCTCCTAGCGGGGGGGCTGGGCACAGATACGCAGTATTTT
- TRBJ2-5 TRBV5-1 - CASRRTGAAGQETQYF TGCGCCAGCAGAAGAACAGGAGCCGCGGGACAAGAGACCCAGTACTTC
- TRBJ1-5 TRBV15 - CATSRAGLATNQPQHF TGTGCCACCAGCAGAGCGGGACTCGCAACTAATCAGCCCCAGCATTTT
- TRBJ1-1 TRBV19 - CASSIVKQGNTEAFF TGTGCCAGTAGTATCGTAAAACAGGGGAACACTGAAGCTTTCTTT
- TRBJ1-5 TRBV19 - CASSPNRVDQPQHF TGTGCCAGTAGTCCTAACAGGGTTGATCAGCCCCAGCATTTT
- TRBJ1-5 TRBV2 - CASSVHFLSNQPQHF TGTGCCAGCAGTGTACATTTCCTGAGCAATCAGCCCCAGCATTTT
- TRBJ1-5 TRBV6-1 TRBD1 CASSEFRDSASQPQHF TGTGCCAGCAGTGAGTTTAGGGACAGCGCTAGTCAGCCCCAGCATTTT
- TRBJ1-4 TRBV7-6 - CASSPPGGGQLFF TGTGCCAGCAGCCCCCCGGGCGGGGGTCAACTGTTTTTT
- TRBJ2-6 TRBV4-3 - CASSQGIGGSGANVLTF TGCGCCAGCAGCCAAGGGATCGGGGGCTCTGGGGCCAACGTCCTGACTTTC
- TRBJ2-2 TRBV25-1 TRBD1 CASSPGTGATGELFF TGTGCCAGCAGTCCCGGGACAGGAGCTACCGGGGAGCTGTTTTTT
- TRBJ2-3 TRBV7-6 TRBD1 CASSPRTGVTDTQYF TGTGCCAGCAGCCCAAGGACAGGGGTGACAGATACGCAGTATTTT
few TRBJ2-7 TRBV19 TRBD1 CASSRGQGVYEQYF TGTGCCAGTAGTAGGGGACAGGGGGTATACGAGCAGTACTTC
- TRBJ2-6 TRBV10-2 TRBD2 CASSDVGSGGAKAGANVLTF TGCGCCAGCAGTGATGTCGGGAGCGGGGGGGCCAAGGCTGGGGCCAACGTCCTGACTTTC
- TRBJ1-1 TRBV7-2 - CASSVHRNLNTEAFF TGTGCCAGCAGCGTCCACAGGAACTTGAACACTGAAGCTTTCTTT
- TRBJ1-4 TRBV5-6 - CASSLRQTSTNEKLFF TGTGCCAGCAGCTTGCGGCAGACTTCAACTAATGAAAAACTGTTTTTT
once TRBJ2-1 TRBV18 - CASSPRSAGGISYNEQFF TGTGCCAGCTCACCACGTTCGGCCGGAGGGATCTCCTACAATGAGCAGTTCTTC
- TRBJ2-7 TRBV19 TRBD1 CASSPRTGGYEQYF TGTGCCAGTAGTCCGCGGACAGGGGGTTACGAGCAGTACTTC
few TRBJ1-5 TRBV29-1 TRBD1 CSVGTGEQPQHF TGCAGCGTCGGGACAGGGGAACAGCCCCAGCATTTT
- TRBJ2-7 TRBV10-2 - CASSDVVSDEQYF TGCGCCAGCAGTGATGTAGTGTCCGACGAGCAGTACTTC
- TRBJ2-5 TRBV6-5 TRBD1 CASSRTGNQETQYF TGTGCCAGCAGCCGGACAGGGAACCAAGAGACCCAGTACTTC
- TRBJ1-1 TRBV6-5 - CASSYSGGRNTEAFF TGTGCCAGCAGTTACTCTGGAGGAAGGAACACTGAAGCTTTCTTT
- TRBJ1-1 TRBV7-6 TRBD1 CASSSASGGNTEAFF TGTGCCAGCAGCTCCGCCTCAGGGGGTAACACTGAAGCTTTCTTT
- TRBJ2-3 TRBV10-3 - CAISGRLDGTQYF TGTGCCATCAGTGGCCGACTAGACGGTACGCAGTATTTT
- TRBJ1-4 TRBV5-1 TRBD1 CASSLAIRAGTEKKLFF TGCGCCAGCAGCTTGGCGATCAGGGCGGGGACAGAGAAAAAACTGTTTTTT
- TRBJ2-3 TRBV5-4 TRBD2 CASSWRAGTSGGPKEDTQYF TGTGCCAGCAGCTGGAGGGCCGGGACTAGCGGGGGGCCAAAGGAAGATACGCAGTATTTT
- TRBJ2-1 TRBV29-1 TRBD1 CSVEWDRSYNEQFF TGCAGCGTTGAGTGGGACAGATCCTACAATGAGCAGTTCTTC
few TRBJ2-1 TRBV9 TRBD1 CASSVGTGVEQFF TGTGCCAGCAGCGTAGGGACAGGGGTTGAGCAGTTCTTC
- TRBJ2-5 TRBV7-8 - CASRSTGQETQYF TGTGCCAGCAGGTCCACAGGTCAAGAGACCCAGTACTTC
- TRBJ1-1 TRBV6-5 - CASRVGTWGKAFF TGTGCCAGCAGGGTAGGGACATGGGGTAAAGCTTTCTTT
- TRBJ2-1 TRBV12-5 TRBD2 CASGLTSGAYNEQFF TGTGCTAGTGGTTTGACTAGCGGGGCCTACAATGAGCAGTTCTTC
- TRBJ2-6 TRBV27 TRBD1 CASSFQSGTGVSGANVLTF TGTGCCAGCAGTTTCCAATCCGGGACAGGGGTTTCTGGGGCCAACGTCCTGACTTTC
- TRBJ2-2 TRBV27 - CASSPGGRDTGELFF TGTGCCAGCAGCCCAGGGGGGCGCGACACCGGGGAGCTGTTTTTT
- TRBJ2-7 TRBV4-2 - CASSQIKSGAYEQYF TGTGCCAGCAGCCAAATAAAGTCGGGAGCCTACGAGCAGTACTTC
- TRBJ2-3 TRBV2 TRBD2 CASRTLAGGTDTQYF TGTGCCAGCAGGACCTTAGCGGGGGGGACAGATACGCAGTATTTT
- TRBJ2-5 TRBV7-9 TRBD1 CASSSGQNQETQYF TGTGCCAGCAGCTCGGGACAGAACCAAGAGACCCAGTACTTC
- TRBJ1-6 TRBV19 TRBD1 CASSPRDRPNSPLHF TGTGCCAGTAGTCCCCGGGACAGGCCCAATTCACCCCTCCACTTT
- TRBJ1-3 TRBV5-1 - CASSPTAGSGNTIYF TGCGCCAGCAGCCCCACGGCGGGATCCGGAAACACCATATATTTT
- TRBJ2-7 TRBV5-1 - CASSPSSGVYEQYF TGCGCCAGCAGCCCTTCATCGGGAGTCTACGAGCAGTACTTC
- TRBJ1-2 TRBV5-1 TRBD1 CASSPFSGGYGYTF TGCGCCAGCAGCCCATTTTCAGGGGGCTATGGCTACACCTTC
- TRBJ1-2 TRBV2 - CASWPDMRILVGYGYTF TGTGCCAGCTGGCCCGACATGAGAATACTTGTCGGCTATGGCTACACCTTC
- TRBJ1-5 TRBV10-3 - CAISESETGLYSNQPQHF TGTGCCATCAGTGAGTCGGAGACAGGACTCTATAGCAATCAGCCCCAGCATTTT
- TRBJ1-6 TRBV5-6 TRBD1 CASRSRQGANSPLHF TGTGCCAGCAGATCCCGACAGGGCGCGAATTCACCCCTCCACTTT
- TRBJ2-5 TRBV5-1 - CASSLGPRNGQETQYF TGCGCCAGCAGTTTGGGGCCTCGGAACGGGCAAGAGACCCAGTACTTC
- TRBJ1-4 TRBV2 - CASSDRSTNEKLFF TGTGCCAGCAGTGATAGATCAACTAATGAAAAACTGTTTTTT
- TRBJ1-5 TRBV6-6 - CASRRTGQPQHF TGTGCCAGCAGGCGGACGGGGCAGCCCCAGCATTTT
- TRBJ2-7 TRBV29-1 TRBD2 CSVVTTGGIYEQYF TGCAGCGTTGTAACGACGGGGGGAATCTACGAGCAGTACTTC
- TRBJ2-7 TRBV10-2 TRBD2 CATGGLAASYEQYF TGCGCCACCGGGGGACTAGCGGCGTCCTACGAGCAGTACTTC
- TRBJ1-1 TRBV27 - CASSLNLHTEAFF TGTGCCAGCAGCTTAAATCTCCACACTGAAGCTTTCTTT
- TRBJ2-2 TRBV7-6 - CASSSLSGENTGELFF TGTGCCAGCAGCTCCTTGTCGGGGGAGAACACCGGGGAGCTGTTTTTT
- TRBJ2-3 TRBV5-1 - CASSLQGTTSTDTQYF TGCGCCAGCAGCTTGCAAGGGACAACTAGCACAGATACGCAGTATTTT
once TRBJ1-1 TRBV6-5 - CASSLTGANTEAFF TGTGCCAGCAGCTTAACGGGTGCCAACACTGAAGCTTTCTTT
- TRBJ1-2 TRBV19 TRBD1 CASSGQQGAAYGYTF TGTGCCAGTAGTGGACAACAGGGGGCCGCCTATGGCTACACCTTC
- TRBJ1-6 TRBV5-5 TRBD1 CASSSPQTGIYNSPLHF TGTGCCAGCAGCTCTCCGCAGACAGGGATCTATAATTCACCCCTCCACTTT
- TRBJ2-7 TRBV2 TRBD1 CASSGGQGAREQYF TGTGCCAGCAGTGGGGGACAGGGGGCACGGGAGCAGTACTTC
once TRBJ2-2 TRBV10-2 TRBD1 CASSEGSGGHTGELFF TGCGCCAGCAGTGAGGGGTCAGGGGGACATACCGGGGAGCTGTTTTTT
- TRBJ2-3 TRBV2 - CASSGEITDTQYF TGTGCCAGCAGTGGGGAGATCACAGATACGCAGTATTTT